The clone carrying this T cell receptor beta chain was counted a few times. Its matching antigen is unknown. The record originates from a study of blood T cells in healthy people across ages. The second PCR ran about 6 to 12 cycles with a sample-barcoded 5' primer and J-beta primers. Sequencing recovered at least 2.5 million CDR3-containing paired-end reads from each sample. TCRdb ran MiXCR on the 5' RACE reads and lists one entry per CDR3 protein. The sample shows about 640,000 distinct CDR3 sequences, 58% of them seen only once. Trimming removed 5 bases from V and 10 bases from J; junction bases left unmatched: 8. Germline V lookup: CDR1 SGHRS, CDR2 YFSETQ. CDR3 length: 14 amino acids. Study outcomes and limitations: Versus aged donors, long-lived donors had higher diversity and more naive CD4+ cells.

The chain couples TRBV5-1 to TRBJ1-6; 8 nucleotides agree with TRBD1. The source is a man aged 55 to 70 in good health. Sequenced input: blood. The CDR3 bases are TGCGCCAGCAGACCACAGGGGGACGGGTCACCCCTCCACTTT. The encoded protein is CASRPQGDGSPLHF.